The 32 T cell receptor beta chains given below trace back to one sample, sequenced in a study of CXCR3-negative and CXCR3-positive naive CD8 T cells (dated by TCRdb to the late 2010s). The research as a whole found: TRB CDR3s from CXCR3-positive naive cells showed higher hydrophobicity (lower Kidera factor 4), lower energy, and higher strength and volume indices than CXCR3-negative naive cells.

These receptors are not linked to any known antigen. This sample was sequenced with a NextSeq 550. The Human TCR Profiling Kit (MiLaboratory) was used to make UMI-labeled 5' RACE TRB cDNA libraries. TCRdb reprocessed the sequencing reads and holds a single record per CDR3 protein sequence, with no DNA. The sample table holds 75,000 to 100,000 distinct CDR3 sequences. The ten top clones hold around 0.82% of the sample. The source material was naive CXCR3+ CD8+ T cells from blood. This specimen's cell subset or site label, per the study, means: CD45RO-CCR7+CD27+CD95- naive CD8+ T cells expressing CXCR3 (TNR3+). The receptor source for this set is a human donor in good health. Some clones in this sample may be carry-over from other donors' samples.

V usage is TRBV19 and J usage is TRBJ2-1; TCRdb picks TRBD1, but there is no DNA to check that call. This CDR3 has 12 residues. In germline, CDR1 is LNHDA, CDR2 SQIVND (reference sequence). The CDR3: CASSIGGHQQLF. Based on the CDR3 plus reference TRBV19 and TRBJ2-1, the full variable domain is DGGITQSPKYLFRKEGQNVTLSCEQNLNHDAMYWYRQDPGQGLRLIYYSQIVNDFQKGDIAEGYSVSREKKESFPLTVTSAQKNPTAFYLCASSIGGHQQLFGPGTRLTVL.

J is TRBJ1-5 and V is TRBV7-9; TCRdb reports TRBD1, a call that lacks DNA to check it against. CDR3 length: 14 residues. Germline-derived CDR1 and CDR2 are SEHNR and FQNEAQ (reference sequence). The CDR3 protein is CASSLGQGFGPQHF.

The V call is TRBV14, the J call TRBJ2-7; TCRdb's D call, TRBD1, is unchecked because there is no DNA. This CDR3 region has 16 residues. CDR1 is SGHDN, CDR2 FVKESK, per germline. This CDR3 reads CASSQVEGADNYEQYF.

The J gene is TRBJ2-7, the V gene TRBV14; TCRdb reports TRBD1, a call that lacks DNA to check it against. From germline, CDR1 is SGHDN and CDR2 FVKESK. The CDR3 is 16 residues long. The CDR3 here is CASSHSGTGPSYEQYF.

This sequence joins TRBV28 and TRBJ2-3; without DNA, the TCRdb call of TRBD1 cannot be checked. Germline-derived CDR1 and CDR2 are MDHEN and SYDVKM. CDR3 length: 11 residues. The CDR3 sequence: CASSQGGAQYF.

This sequence joins TRBV6-6 and TRBJ1-1; the D call of TRBD1 rests on TCRdb alone, since no DNA is present to check it. The CDR3 loop spans 18 amino acids. Germline values: CDR1 MNHNY, CDR2 SVGAGI (reference sequence). CDR3 loop: CASSYSGYLRATNTEAFF.

The chain recombines TRBV28 with TRBJ2-7; checking the TCRdb D call of TRBD1 is not possible without DNA. CDR3 length: 11 residues. Per germline, CDR1 MDHEN and CDR2 SYDVKM. The CDR3 sequence: CASRQGHEQYF.

This chain joins TRBV28 and TRBJ1-1; TCRdb proposes TRBD1, but this gene call is untestable without DNA. The CDR3 loop spans 12 amino acids. Germline-derived CDR1 and CDR2 are MDHEN and SYDVKM. Here the CDR3 reads CASNAGGTEAFF.

The chain employs TRBV11-2 and TRBJ2-6; TCRdb picks TRBD1, but there is no DNA to check that call. Germline CDR1 is SGHAT and CDR2 is FQNNGV. This CDR3 has 17 amino acids. The CDR3 region is CASSWGQVLSGANVLTF. Full variable domain (remainder filled in from reference TRBV11-2 and TRBJ2-6): EAGVAQSPRYKIIEKRQSVAFWCNPISGHATLYWYQQILGQGPKLLIQFQNNGVVDDSQLPKDRFSAERLKGVDSTLKIQPAKLEDSAVYLCASSWGQVLSGANVLTFGAGSRLTVL.

This chain joins TRBV29-1 and TRBJ2-3; TCRdb selects TRBD2, and the lack of DNA leaves this call unchecked. Germline loops: CDR1 SQVTM, CDR2 ANQGSEA. CDR3 length equals 14 residues. The CDR3 region is CSVSPASDPDTQYF.

The chain recombines TRBV6-1 with TRBJ1-1; TCRdb reports TRBD1, a call that lacks DNA to check it against. Germline V gives CDR1 MNHNS, CDR2 SASEGT. The CDR3 spans 13 residues. CDR3 amino acids: CASSPGLNTEAFF.

The chain has TRBV28 and TRBJ2-5. The CDR3 consists of 15 residues. The germline gives CDR1 MDHEN, CDR2 SYDVKM. CDR3 in amino acids: CASSSLRRRQETQYF.

This rearrangement joins TRBV4-1 to TRBJ1-4. The germline CDR1 and CDR2 sequences are MGHRA and YSYEKL. The CDR3 is made up of 15 amino acids. CDR3 sequence: CASSQVGRAGEKLFF.

This rearrangement joins TRBV12-3 or TRBV12-4 to TRBJ2-4; lacking DNA, the TRBD2 call made by TCRdb goes unchecked. This CDR3 is built from 15 residues. CDR3 sequence: CASSAERGAKNIQYF.

The rearrangement links TRBV27 to TRBJ2-7. Germline CDR1 MNHEY, CDR2 SMNVEV (reference sequence). The CDR3 is 13 amino acids. The CDR3: CASSLTDEYEQYF.

The genes are TRBV20-1 and TRBJ2-7; absent DNA, TCRdb's TRBD1 call cannot be checked. CDR1 is DFQATT, CDR2 SNEGSKA, per germline (reference sequence). The CDR3 runs 15 residues. The CDR3: CRPSPIPGQTYEQYF.

The chain combines TRBV14 with TRBJ2-7. Germline V lookup: CDR1 SGHDN, CDR2 FVKESK. The CDR3 totals 14 residues. The CDR3: CASSQVEDYYEQYF.

This rearrangement joins TRBV28 to TRBJ2-4; the D gene TCRdb calls, TRBD2, cannot be checked with no DNA. Per the germline V gene, CDR1 is MDHEN and CDR2 is SYDVKM. The CDR3 runs to 14 residues. CDR3 loop: CASSSGLAGGIQYF.

The rearrangement links TRBV20-1 to TRBJ1-2; as DNA is missing, the TRBD1 call by TCRdb cannot be tested. The CDR3 loop spans 14 amino acids. Germline CDR1 and CDR2: DFQATT and SNEGSKA (reference sequence). Here the CDR3 reads CSAREDRPNYGYTF.

V usage is TRBV7-2 and J usage is TRBJ1-6; lacking DNA, the TRBD1 call made by TCRdb goes unchecked. The CDR3 runs 15 residues. Germline V lookup: CDR1 SGHTA, CDR2 FQGNSA. CDR3 amino acids: CASSLAPGGNSPLHF. The full variable domain, rest sourced from reference TRBV7-2 and TRBJ1-6, is GAGVSQSPSNKVTEKGKDVELRCDPISGHTALYWYRQSLGQGLEFLIYFQGNSAPDKSGLPSDRFSAERTGGSVSTLTIQRTQQEDSAVYLCASSLAPGGNSPLHFGNGTRLTVT.

The chain is built from TRBV5-5 and TRBJ2-3; TCRdb indicates TRBD2, and absent DNA this call remains unverified. The CDR3 consists of 15 residues. Germline V gene sequence: CDR1 SGHKS, CDR2 YYEKEE (reference sequence). The chain's CDR3 is CASSLREGLADTQYF.

This chain connects TRBV28 to TRBJ2-7; TCRdb lists TRBD2, though no DNA is available to test this call. The CDR3 covers 13 residues. Germline lookup yields CDR1 MDHEN and CDR2 SYDVKM. The CDR3 spells CASSDGPSYEQYF.

The chain joins TRBV12-3 or TRBV12-4 to TRBJ2-4; checking the TCRdb D call of TRBD2 is not possible without DNA. The CDR3 extends over 15 amino acids. The CDR3 sequence is CASSTSGVAKNIQYF.

The chain has TRBV13 and TRBJ1-2; TCRdb names TRBD1, which stays unverified in the absence of DNA. The CDR3 has 12 amino acids. CDR1 is PRHDT, CDR2 FYEKMQ, per germline (reference sequence). The CDR3 protein is CASSRAAEGYTF.

The chain joins TRBV28 to TRBJ2-7; TCRdb selects TRBD1, and the lack of DNA leaves this call unchecked. This CDR3 has 13 residues. Germline CDR1 MDHEN, CDR2 SYDVKM. The CDR3 sequence: CAATTGGSYEQYF.

The chain is built from TRBV9 and TRBJ1-2; no DNA is available, so the TRBD1 call from TCRdb remains unchecked. The CDR3 runs to 13 residues. Germline lookup yields CDR1 SGDLS and CDR2 YYNGEE. CDR3 protein: CASSPLSRDGYTF.

V and J are TRBV5-1 and TRBJ1-1; TCRdb's D call of TRBD1 is untestable without DNA. The CDR3 runs to 14 residues. Germline-derived CDR1 and CDR2 are SGHRS and YFSETQ. CDR3 in amino acids: CASSLEGVNTEAFF.

The rearrangement links TRBV19 to TRBJ1-1; no DNA is available, so the TRBD1 call from TCRdb remains unchecked. The CDR3 contains 11 residues. CDR1 is LNHDA, CDR2 SQIVND, per germline (reference sequence). The CDR3 is CASRTGAEAFF.

The rearrangement uses TRBV21-1 and TRBJ2-1. TRBV21-1 has pseudogene status. The CDR3 spans 12 residues. This CDR3 reads CASSKGFDEQFF.

The rearrangement uses TRBV5-1 and TRBJ1-5; the TRBD1 assignment by TCRdb is unverifiable without DNA. The CDR3 contains 14 residues. Germline assignment: CDR1 SGHRS and CDR2 YFSETQ. CDR3 sequence: CASSPGRDNQPQHF.

V gene TRBV28 combines with J gene TRBJ1-5; TCRdb outputs TRBD1, but without DNA this stays unchecked. Germline V lookup: CDR1 MDHEN, CDR2 SYDVKM. The CDR3 consists of 15 residues. CDR3 residues: CASSFRGPGNQPQHF.

V usage is TRBV3-1 and J usage is TRBJ2-5. Germline CDR1 is LGHDT and CDR2 is YNNKEL (reference sequence). The CDR3 is 16 residues long. CDR3: CASSQDLAGAQETQYF.